This TCR beta chain was identified during a study of blood T cell repertoires in COVID-19. At the level of the study: Italy, Spain and the United States were the sources of the convalescent and acute COVID-19 samples.

Germline values: CDR1 LNHDA, CDR2 SQIVND (reference sequence). V dropped 3 bases and J dropped 5 bases, with 20 bases sitting between them. There are 17 residues in the CDR3. As processed by the authors: Cell counts per sample came from amplifying reference gene primers. Method: immunoSEQ multiplex PCR; TCRdb's copy keeps in-frame clones and lacks some. That table furnishes V, J and clone size, whereas the DNA furnished D and trimming. The table has around 200,000 clones, approximately 81% seen once. Input material: peripheral blood. The clonotype was recovered from an elderly woman with acute or convalescent COVID-19. The rearrangement links TRBV19 to TRBJ1-5; D is possibly TRBD1 (6 bases). CDR3 protein: CASSIRVGTNLYQPQHF. DNA of the CDR3: TGTGCCAGTAGTATCAGGGTCGGGACAAACCTTTATCAGCCCCAGCATTTT.